A single sample gave rise to the 7 T cell receptor beta chains below, sequenced in a study of T cell repertoires in cytomegalovirus infection. MiXCR was run by TCRdb on the reads, yielding one entry per CDR3 protein. The sample yields approximately 73,000 distinct CDR3 sequences, 35% to 45% seen once. These receptors have no identified antigens. Specimen: CD8+ T cells from cultured PBMCs, collected from culture after CMV antigen stimulation. The origin of the receptors is a human donor in good health (CMV status not recorded). Some clones in this sample may be carry-over from other donors' samples.

The chain uses TRBV27 and TRBJ2-7; no firm D call. Germline V gene sequence: CDR1 MNHEY, CDR2 SMNVEV (reference sequence). V lost 0 bases and J lost 3, with 6 bases in between. The CDR3 covers 13 residues. The CDR3 nucleotides are TGTGCCAGCAGTTTATCCCAAAACTACGAGCAGTACTTC. It encodes CASSLSQNYEQYF.

The gene calls are TRBV6-2 or TRBV6-3 and TRBJ1-6; TRBD1 matches at 7 bases. There are 14 residues in the CDR3. Germline CDR1 and CDR2: MNHEY and SVGEGT. Trimming took 5 bases from V and 8 from J; bases not matched to a gene: 6. The CDR3: CASSLTGTYSPLHF. The CDR3, as DNA: TGTGCCAGCAGTCTGACAGGGACTTATTCACCCCTCCACTTT.

In its sample, this clonotype was seen a few times. This chain links TRBV5-5 with TRBJ1-1, with D uncertain. Trimming cost V 3 bases and J 2 bases, with 14 bases left between them. Germline lookup yields CDR1 SGHKS and CDR2 YYEKEE (reference sequence). The CDR3 is 15 residues long. The CDR3 here is CASSSPARENTEAFF. The CDR3 bases are TGTGCCAGCAGCTCCCCGGCGAGGGAAAACACTGAAGCTTTCTTT.

This CDR3 reads CASSLYSAGVIYNEQFF. The CDR3 DNA is TGTGCCAGCAGCTTATATTCAGCGGGGGTCATCTACAATGAGCAGTTCTTC. The chain joins TRBV7-8 to TRBJ2-1; TRBD2 aligns across 8 bases. Germline loops: CDR1 SGHVS, CDR2 FQNEAQ. The CDR3 length is 17 residues. V lost 2 bases to trimming and J lost 3 bases; unmatched junction nucleotides: 9.

This chain uses TRBV3-1 with TRBJ2-4; D is unclear. The CDR3 is 13 residues long. The ends were cut back, 1 base at V and 9 bases at J, with 10 bases in the middle. The germline CDR1 and CDR2 sequences are LGHDT and YNNKEL (reference sequence). DNA of the CDR3: TGTGCCAGCAGCCAAGGTTTTCCAGCCATTCAGTACTTC. This gives the protein CASSQGFPAIQYF. The full variable domain, with the rest looked up from reference TRBV3-1 and TRBJ2-4, is DTAVSQTPKYLVTQMGNDKSIKCEQNLGHDTMYWYKQDSKKFLKIMFSYNNKELIINETVPNRFSPKSPDKAHLNLHINSLELGDSAVYFCASSQGFPAIQYFGAGTRLSVL.

The chain carries TRBV4-3 and TRBJ2-2; 8 bases agree with TRBD2. The CDR3 runs 17 residues. Germline assignment: CDR1 LGHNA and CDR2 YSLEER. The junction had 8 bases not matched to a gene; V was cut back by 3 bases and J by 2 bases. The chain's CDR3 is CASSQSLAAANTGELFF. The CDR3 DNA follows: TGCGCCAGCAGCCAGTCACTAGCGGCCGCCAACACCGGGGAGCTGTTTTTT.

There are a few counts of this clonotype. The V call is TRBV7-2, the J call TRBJ2-5, with TRBD1 matching over 7 bases. With V trimmed by 3 bases and J by 1 base, 2 bases remained unmatched. The CDR3 length is 14 residues. CDR1 and CDR2 (germline): SGHTA, FQGNSA. CDR3 nucleotides: TGTGCCAGCAGCTTGGGACAGATCCAAGAGACCCAGTACTTC. It is translated as CASSLGQIQETQYF.